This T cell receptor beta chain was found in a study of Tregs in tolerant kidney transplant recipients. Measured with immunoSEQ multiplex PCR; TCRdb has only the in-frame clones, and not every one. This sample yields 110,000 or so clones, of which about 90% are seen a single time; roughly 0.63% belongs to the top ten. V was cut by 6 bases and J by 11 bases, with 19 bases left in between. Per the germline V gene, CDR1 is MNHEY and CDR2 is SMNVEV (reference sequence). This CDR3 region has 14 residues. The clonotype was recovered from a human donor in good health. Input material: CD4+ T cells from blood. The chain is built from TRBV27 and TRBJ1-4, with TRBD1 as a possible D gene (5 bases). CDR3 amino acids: CASRVGERGRKLFF. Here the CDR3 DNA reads TGTGCCAGCAGAGTCGGGGAGAGGGGACGGAAACTGTTTTTT.